These 26 T cell receptor beta chains came from one sample sequenced in a study of yellow fever vaccine responses in identical twins. TCRdb called the RT-PCR reads again in MiXCR, with one record for every CDR3 protein. This sample yields some 20,000 distinct CDR3 sequences, of which around 70% are seen a single time; roughly 2% belongs to the top ten. The sample consisted of T cells from blood (PBMCs), unsorted or a sorted subset (not recorded which), taken before or after yellow fever vaccination (not recorded which). Receptors were obtained from a woman in her late teens or twenties who received the yellow fever vaccine.

This clonotype was recorded only once. The chain combines TRBV6-1 with TRBJ1-4, with D possibly being TRBD1 (5 bases). V was cut by 5 bases and J by 3 bases, with 10 bases left in between. Germline V gene sequence: CDR1 MNHNS, CDR2 SASEGT. The CDR3 extends over 14 amino acids. The CDR3 region has the DNA TGTGCCAGCAGTCGACAGCCTTCTAATGAAAAACTGTTTTTT. Protein sequence: CASSRQPSNEKLFF.

This clonotype has a handful of counts. The rearrangement links TRBV2 to TRBJ2-1; 13 nucleotides agree with TRBD2. The CDR3 extends over 16 amino acids. The germline V gene encodes CDR1 SNHLY and CDR2 FYNNEI. The junction had 4 bases not matched to a gene; V was cut back by 4 bases and J by 4 bases. DNA of the CDR3: TGTGCCAGCAGTGCCCGGACTAGCGGGAGTTACAATGAGCAGTTCTTC. Translation: CASSARTSGSYNEQFF.

The chain links TRBV20-1 to TRBJ2-3, with TRBD2 matching over 10 bases. With 2 bases clipped from V and 4 bases from J, the junction kept 12 bases outside the gene matches. Germline CDR1 DFQATT, CDR2 SNEGSKA (reference sequence). The CDR3 is 17 amino acids. The CDR3 region has the DNA TGCAGTGCTAGAAGTTCAGCGGGAGGGGTTTTGGCAGATACGCAGTATTTT. It codes for CSARSSAGGVLADTQYF.

The V call is TRBV6-1, the J call TRBJ2-3, with a possible D match to TRBD2 (5 bases). CDR1 and CDR2 (germline): MNHNS, SASEGT. The CDR3 contains 17 residues. Trimming removed 2 bases at V and 0 bases at J, with 15 bases between. The CDR3 is CASSERMAGLSTDTQYF. CDR3 DNA sequence: TGTGCCAGCAGTGAAAGGATGGCGGGTCTTAGCACAGATACGCAGTATTTT.

On this clonotype itself: A junction end diverges from the germline sequence, so it may reflect a read error. The V gene is TRBV6-4, the J gene TRBJ2-3; D is perhaps TRBD2 (6 bases). CDR1 and CDR2 from the germline V gene are MRHNA and SNTAGT. The CDR3 covers 16 residues. CDR3 sequence: CASSDSADTSTDAQYF. The CDR3 DNA sequence: TGTGCCAGCAGTGACTCGGCGGACACTAGCACAGATGCGCAGTATTTT.

CDR3 in amino acids: CATSLGGSYEQYF. The CDR3 bases are TGTGCCACCAGTCTGGGGGGTTCCTACGAGCAGTACTTC. The chain combines TRBV24-1 with TRBJ2-7; a possible D gene is TRBD2 (6 bases). V dropped 6 bases and J dropped 1 base, with 9 bases sitting between them. Germline CDR1 KGHDR, CDR2 SFDVKD. The CDR3 consists of 13 residues.

A few counts support this clonotype. The V and J genes are TRBV29-1 and TRBJ1-1, with 7 bases matching TRBD1. J was trimmed by 9 bases and V by 7 bases; bases with no gene match: 11. Germline CDR1 and CDR2: SQVTM and ANQGSEA. The CDR3 spans 12 residues. The CDR3 sequence is CSARHGQAKAFF. The DNA of the CDR3 is TGCAGCGCCAGACATGGACAGGCGAAAGCTTTCTTT. Filled out from reference TRBV29-1 and TRBJ1-1, the complete variable domain reads SAVISQKPSRDICQRGTSLTIQCQVDSQVTMMFWYRQQPGQSLTLIATANQGSEATYESGFVIDKFPISRPNLTFSTLTVSNMSPEDSSIYLCSARHGQAKAFFGQGTRLTVV.

This clonotype was picked up one time. V and J are TRBV18 and TRBJ2-7; possibly TRBD2 for D (5 bases). The CDR3 extends over 14 amino acids. The ends were cut back, 0 bases at V and 3 bases at J, with 9 bases in the middle. Germline CDR1 reads KGHSH; CDR2 reads LQKENI. CDR3 loop: CASSPPSSGYEQYF. The CDR3 DNA follows: TGTGCCAGCTCACCACCGTCAAGCGGCTACGAGCAGTACTTC.

The chain couples TRBV2 to TRBJ1-2, with a possible D match to TRBD1 (6 bases). CDR1 is SNHLY, CDR2 FYNNEI, per germline. The V and J ends lost 10 bases and 7 bases respectively, with 16 bases between them. The CDR3 sequence is 12 residues long. DNA of the CDR3: TGTGCCACGAGGTACAGGGAGGGTGGCTACACCTTC. Its translation is CATRYREGGYTF.

This chain uses TRBV5-1 with TRBJ2-1; 9 nucleotides agree with TRBD1. The CDR3 extends over 16 amino acids. Germline trimming cut 1 base from V and 10 bases from J; bases unmatched to any gene: 12. Germline lookup yields CDR1 SGHRS and CDR2 YFSETQ. The CDR3 protein is CASSLSLQGAQGEQFF. The CDR3, as DNA: TGCGCCAGCAGCTTGTCGCTACAGGGGGCGCAGGGGGAGCAGTTCTTC.

The chain uses TRBV11-2 and TRBJ2-1; 11 bases are shared with TRBD1. Germline V CDR1 and CDR2: SGHAT, FQNNGV. The length of the CDR3 is 17 residues. With 0 bases clipped from V and 2 bases from J, the junction kept 3 bases outside the gene matches. In DNA form, the CDR3 reads TGTGCCAGCAGCTTAGATTTGGGACAGGGGGCCTACAATGAGCAGTTCTTC. Protein: CASSLDLGQGAYNEQFF.

The chain is built from TRBV2 and TRBJ1-2, with D possibly matching TRBD1 (5 bases). V lost 4 bases and J 7 bases, leaving 10 bases between the germline ends. CDR1 is SNHLY and CDR2 is FYNNEI in the germline V gene. This CDR3 has 12 residues. The CDR3 here is CASSGGSGGYTF. The CDR3 DNA follows: TGTGCCAGCAGTGGGGGCAGCGGTGGCTACACCTTC.

In DNA, the CDR3 is TGTGCCAGCAGTTCTCCCGCCGCAGGGAGGGGTACGGATGAGCAGTTCTTC. The encoded protein is CASSSPAAGRGTDEQFF. The V gene is TRBV28, the J gene TRBJ2-1, with 7 bases matching TRBD2. This CDR3 comprises 17 residues. The V segment lost 4 bases and the J segment 8 bases; nucleotides outside the gene matches: 17. CDR1 and CDR2 from the germline V gene are MDHEN and SYDVKM.

The chain recombines TRBV5-1 with TRBJ1-3; no clear D. The germline V gene encodes CDR1 SGHRS and CDR2 YFSETQ. V lost 1 base, J lost 0 bases, and 8 bases lay in between. The CDR3 has 15 residues. As DNA, the CDR3 is TGCGCCAGCAGCTTGAACAGAGCCTCTGGAAACACCATATATTTT. Its protein is CASSLNRASGNTIYF.

A few counts support this clonotype. The chain recombines TRBV7-9 with TRBJ2-7; D remains ambiguous. Germline V gene data show CDR1 as SEHNR and CDR2 as FQNEAQ (reference sequence). V lost 5 bases and J 5 bases, leaving 13 bases between the germline ends. The CDR3 length is 13 residues. The CDR3 nucleotides read TGTGCCAGCAGCCCTTCAGGTTTACACGAGCAGTACTTC. It yields the protein CASSPSGLHEQYF.

The rearrangement uses TRBV20-1 and TRBJ1-2; D remains unclear. This CDR3 has 13 amino acids. The V and J ends lost 5 bases and 4 bases respectively, with 14 bases between them. Germline-derived CDR1 and CDR2 are DFQATT and SNEGSKA (reference sequence). For the CDR3, the DNA is TGCAGTGCTTACACCCAGGCCATCTATGGCTACACCTTC. Encoded protein: CSAYTQAIYGYTF.

The CDR3 loop is CASSFGGTYNEQFF. In DNA, the CDR3 is TGCGCCAGCAGCTTCGGCGGGACCTACAATGAGCAGTTCTTC. The V call is TRBV5-1, the J call TRBJ2-1; possibly TRBD2 for D (6 bases). Germline loops: CDR1 SGHRS, CDR2 YFSETQ. V lost 2 bases and J 2 bases, leaving 8 bases between the germline ends. CDR3 length equals 14 residues.

The rearrangement joins TRBV9 to TRBJ2-1, with a possible D match to TRBD2 (7 bases). V was trimmed by 0 bases and J by 3 bases, leaving 10 bases between them. CDR1 is SGDLS, CDR2 YYNGEE, per germline. The CDR3 runs to 15 residues. The CDR3 DNA is TGTGCCAGCAGCGTAGGCGGGGGCGTCTACAATGAGCAGTTCTTC. The encoded protein is CASSVGGGVYNEQFF.

This chain links TRBV20-1 with TRBJ1-5; 7 positions agree with TRBD1. Germline CDR1 reads DFQATT; CDR2 reads SNEGSKA (reference sequence). This CDR3 is 15 amino acids long. J lost 4 bases, V lost 2 bases, and 8 bases had no gene match. The CDR3 reads CSARLMGQLNQPQHF. The CDR3 bases are TGCAGTGCTAGACTAATGGGACAGCTGAATCAGCCCCAGCATTTT.

The V gene is TRBV29-1, the J gene TRBJ1-1; 7 bases line up with TRBD1. Germline CDR1 and CDR2: SQVTM and ANQGSEA. Trimming at V came to 4 bases and at J to 5 bases, leaving 10 bases not matched to a gene. The CDR3 totals 14 residues. CDR3 nucleotide sequence: TGCAGCGTTGCGCCGACAGGGCCGGGAACTGAAGCTTTCTTT. It specifies CSVAPTGPGTEAFF.

The chain carries TRBV6-1 and TRBJ1-5; the D gene is possibly TRBD1 (5 bases). Trimming stripped 2 bases from V and 15 bases from J, with 17 bases between. This CDR3 has 13 amino acids. Germline CDR1 reads MNHNS; CDR2 reads SASEGT. The DNA for the CDR3 is TGTGCCAGCAGTGAAAGGGACTGGACCCACATGCATTTT. Protein sequence: CASSERDWTHMHF.

This rearrangement joins TRBV29-1 to TRBJ1-1; unclear D gene. The CDR3 extends over 13 amino acids. Trimming left V 3 bases short and J 0 bases short, with 8 bases between. In germline, CDR1 is SQVTM, CDR2 ANQGSEA. CDR3 protein: CSVDRAMNTEAFF. Here the CDR3 DNA reads TGCAGCGTTGATCGGGCCATGAACACTGAAGCTTTCTTT. Combining the CDR3 with reference TRBV29-1 and TRBJ1-1 gives the whole variable domain SAVISQKPSRDICQRGTSLTIQCQVDSQVTMMFWYRQQPGQSLTLIATANQGSEATYESGFVIDKFPISRPNLTFSTLTVSNMSPEDSSIYLCSVDRAMNTEAFFGQGTRLTVV.

The V and J genes are TRBV2 and TRBJ2-7; D is unresolved. The CDR3 contains 13 residues. Trimming took 8 bases from V and 0 from J, leaving 11 bases between them. CDR1 SNHLY and CDR2 FYNNEI come from the germline V gene. CDR3 protein: CASDSDSSYEQYF. CDR3 in DNA: TGTGCCAGCGACTCCGATAGCTCCTACGAGCAGTACTTC.

This rearrangement joins TRBV24-1 to TRBJ1-1; D possibly corresponds to TRBD1 (6 bases). V gave up 4 bases and J gave up 6 bases, with 11 bases separating them. Germline V lookup: CDR1 KGHDR, CDR2 SFDVKD. The CDR3 extends over 13 amino acids. The CDR3 protein is CATSDFRGAEAFF. Written as DNA, the CDR3 is TGTGCCACCAGTGACTTCAGGGGCGCTGAAGCTTTCTTT.

The J gene is TRBJ2-3, the V gene TRBV18; D remains unclear. Trimming removed 3 bases at V and 2 bases at J, with 3 bases between. Germline CDR1 and CDR2: KGHSH and LQKENI. This CDR3 comprises 12 residues. The CDR3: CASSPITDTQYF. DNA of the CDR3: TGTGCCAGCTCACCCATCACAGATACGCAGTATTTT.

The chain carries TRBV6-2 or TRBV6-3 and TRBJ2-3, with D uncertain. V lost 6 bases and J lost 0, with 13 bases in between. CDR1 and CDR2 (germline): MNHEY, SVGEGT. This CDR3 has 15 amino acids. DNA for the CDR3: TGTGCCAGCAGCGAACCGTTCGGGAGCACAGATACGCAGTATTTT. This translates into CASSEPFGSTDTQYF.